This entry is about one T cell receptor (beta chain). The sample belongs to a study of blood T cell repertoires in COVID-19. Assignment of participants to cohorts was predicated upon participant-reported clinical history. Original handling: It was from reference gene primer amplification that nucleated cell counts were estimated. TCRdb keeps only in-frame clones here, not all; method: immunoSEQ multiplex PCR. The DNA was the basis for D and trimming; V, J and clone size are from that table. This repertoire shows around 290,000 clones, approximately 91% found once; its top ten account for 1.7%. Germline lookup yields CDR1 SGHTS and CDR2 YDEGEE. The V and J ends lost 4 bases and 7 bases respectively, with 21 bases between them. This CDR3 has 15 amino acids.

This clonotype was obtained from a woman aged 40 to 50 who had recovered from COVID-19. This chain joins TRBV5-8 and TRBJ2-7, with D perhaps matching TRBD1 (5 bases). Sequencing was carried out using PBMCs or T cells enriched from blood (not recorded which). The CDR3 nucleotides read TGTGCCAGCAGCAGGGTGGGGTTGCAGGGTAAAGAGCAGTACTTC. This codes for CASSRVGLQGKEQYF.